This T cell receptor (beta chain) comes out of a study of blood T cell repertoires in COVID-19. Across the study: Both acute and convalescent COVID-19 samples were obtained from the United States, Italy and Spain.

CDR1 is SGHVS and CDR2 is FQNEAQ in the germline V gene. The trim removed 7 bases at V and 5 bases at J, leaving 12 bases unmatched. The CDR3 contains 17 residues. Under the authors' procedure: Quantification of nucleated cells was approximated via reference gene primer amplification. The repertoire was sequenced with immunoSEQ multiplex PCR; TCRdb's copy has only in-frame clones and lacks some. V and J calls plus clone size are reproduced from that table; the DNA served to infer D and trimming. This sample has some 64,000 clones, with 88% found just once. Sequences were obtained from peripheral blood. The chain is built from TRBV7-8 and TRBJ2-5; 14 bases are a match to TRBD2. This TCR derives from a man aged 50 or older with active COVID-19. Written as DNA, the CDR3 is TGTGCCAGCACCCTTAACGGACTAGCGGGGGGTGGGGAGACCCAGTACTTC. It yields the protein CASTLNGLAGGGETQYF.